Listed here is a single T cell receptor beta chain. The data derive from a study of blood T cell repertoires in COVID-19. Study-level information: Whether acute or convalescent, the COVID-19 samples came from the United States, Italy and Spain. The cDNA or gDNA used as material had been derived from T cells, B-cell-depleted T cells, or PBMCs.

TCRdb keeps only in-frame clones here, not all; method: immunoSEQ multiplex PCR. In the table there are about 370,000 clones, 90% of which are singletons. CDR3 length equals 15 residues. V was trimmed by 6 bases and J by 3 bases, leaving 16 bases between them. Germline V CDR1 and CDR2: MNHEY, SMNVEV (reference sequence). This TCR came from a man aged 18 to 29 with active or convalescent COVID-19. The material sequenced was peripheral blood. The chain has TRBV27 and TRBJ2-3; D is possibly TRBD2 (6 bases). The CDR3 DNA sequence: TGTGCCAGCAGGGGCCCGGGAGTGATAACAGATACGCAGTATTTT. This translates into CASRGPGVITDTQYF.